This T cell receptor (beta chain) appears in the sequencing data of a study of blood T cell repertoires in COVID-19. Study-wide background: Researchers got acute and convalescent COVID-19 samples from the United States, Italy and Spain. PBMCs, B-cell-depleted T cells, or T cells provided the cDNA or gDNA that made up the material.

Per germline, CDR1 KGHDR and CDR2 SFDVKD. The CDR3 runs to 14 residues. With V trimmed by 9 bases and J by 1 base, 7 bases remained unmatched. Authors' analysis steps: Amplification of reference gene primers was used by the study to estimate nucleated cell counts. This table comes from immunoSEQ multiplex PCR, and its TCRdb copy is limited to in-frame clones, with some not included. That table supplies the V and J calls and clone size; D and trimming were determined from the DNA. This table holds roughly 39,000 clones, approximately 89% found once. V is TRBV24-1 and J is TRBJ2-5; 7 nucleotides align to TRBD2. The specimen sequenced was peripheral blood. The TCR originated in a woman aged 70-85 years with acute or convalescent COVID-19. The CDR3 nucleotides read TGTGCCACCGGGGGGGGACCCCCCCAAGAGACCCAGTACTTC. Protein product: CATGGGPPQETQYF.